One T cell receptor beta chain is described in this entry. Its antigen is unknown. Assays examined about 100,000 TCR templates per sample. The protocol was immunoSEQ multiplex PCR, while the TCRdb copy is restricted to in-frame clones and leaves out a portion. Of nearly 85,000 clones listed, around 93% are singletons. The data were obtained in a study of siplizumab effects on memory and regulatory T cells. Study-level points and caveats: Assignment to unstimulated subsets succeeded for only a minor fraction of the alloreactive clones. Tregs that proliferated in siplizumab cultures did not have their suppressive function confirmed. Siplizumab significantly decreased alloreactive sequences from unstimulated CD4+ memory cells.

Germline V CDR1 and CDR2: SGDLS, YYNGEE. V lost 0 bases to trimming and J lost 4 bases, with 19 bases between them. The length of the CDR3 is 17 residues. The chain recombines TRBV9 with TRBJ1-2; D call uncertain. This sequence was found in a human donor in good health. Sequenced: CD8+ T cells sorted from blood. The CDR3 DNA reads as TGTGCCAGCAGCGTAGCTCGGTCACCCGAGAATATCTATGGCTACACCTTC. This sequence encodes CASSVARSPENIYGYTF.